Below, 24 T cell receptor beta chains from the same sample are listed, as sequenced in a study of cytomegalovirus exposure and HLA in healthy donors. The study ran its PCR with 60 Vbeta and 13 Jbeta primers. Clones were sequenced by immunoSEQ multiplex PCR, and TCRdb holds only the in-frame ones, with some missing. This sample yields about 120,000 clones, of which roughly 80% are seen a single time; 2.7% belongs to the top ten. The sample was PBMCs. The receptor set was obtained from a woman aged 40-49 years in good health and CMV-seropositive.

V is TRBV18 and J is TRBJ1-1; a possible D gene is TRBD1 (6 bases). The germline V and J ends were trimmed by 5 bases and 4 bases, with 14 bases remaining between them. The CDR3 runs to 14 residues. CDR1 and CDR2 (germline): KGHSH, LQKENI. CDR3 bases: TGTGCCAGCTCATCGGGCGGGGGCAGCACTGAAGCTTTCTTT. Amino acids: CASSSGGGSTEAFF.

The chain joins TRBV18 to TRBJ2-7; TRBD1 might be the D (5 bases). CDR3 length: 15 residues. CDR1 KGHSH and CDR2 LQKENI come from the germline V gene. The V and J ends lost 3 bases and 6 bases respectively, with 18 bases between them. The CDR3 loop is CASSPPDIVAAEQYF. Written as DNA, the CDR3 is TGTGCCAGCTCACCCCCGGACATTGTGGCGGCCGAGCAGTACTTC.

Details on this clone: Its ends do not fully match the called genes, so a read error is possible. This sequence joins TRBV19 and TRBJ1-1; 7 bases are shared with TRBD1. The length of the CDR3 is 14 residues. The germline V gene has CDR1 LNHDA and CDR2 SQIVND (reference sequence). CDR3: CASRQDRRNTEAFF. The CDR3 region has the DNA TGTGCGAGTAGGCAGGACAGGCGGAACACTGAAGCTTTCTTT.

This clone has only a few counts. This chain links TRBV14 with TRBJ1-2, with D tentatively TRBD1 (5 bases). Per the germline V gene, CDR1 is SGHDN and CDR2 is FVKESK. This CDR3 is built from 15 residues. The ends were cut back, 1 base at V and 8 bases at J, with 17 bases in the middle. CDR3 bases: TGTGCCAGCAGCCAAGGGTGGGGCTCCTCCGTCGGCTACACCTTC. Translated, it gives CASSQGWGSSVGYTF.

The CDR3 region has the DNA TGTGCCAGTAGTCTCGGTGGGCTAGCGGGAGATCCGTTCTTC. Encoded protein: CASSLGGLAGDPFF. The chain recombines TRBV19 with TRBJ2-1, with TRBD2 matching 10 bases. This CDR3 has 14 residues. In germline, CDR1 is LNHDA, CDR2 SQIVND (reference sequence). Unmatched junction bases numbered 13, after V lost 5 bases and J lost 15 bases.

CDR3 in amino acids: CASSQGTVATEAFF. The CDR3 nucleotides read TGCGCCAGCAGCCAAGGCACGGTAGCCACTGAAGCTTTCTTT. The V call is TRBV4-3, the J call TRBJ1-1; D call uncertain. Germline values: CDR1 LGHNA, CDR2 YSLEER. V was cut by 1 base and J by 4 bases, with 10 bases left in between. This CDR3 has 14 residues.

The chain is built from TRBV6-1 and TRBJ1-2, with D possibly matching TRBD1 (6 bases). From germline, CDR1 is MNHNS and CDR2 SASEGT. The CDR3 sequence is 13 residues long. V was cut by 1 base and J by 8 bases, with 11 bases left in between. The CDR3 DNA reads TGTGCCAGCAGTGAAGACCCAACAGGGGGCTACACCTTC. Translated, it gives CASSEDPTGGYTF.

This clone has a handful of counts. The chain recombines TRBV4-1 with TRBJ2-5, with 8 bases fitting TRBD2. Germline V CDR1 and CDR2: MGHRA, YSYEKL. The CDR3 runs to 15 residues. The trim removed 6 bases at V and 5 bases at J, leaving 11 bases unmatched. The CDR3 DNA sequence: TGCGCCAGCAGGCCACGGGAGGGGATCTGGGAGACCCAGTACTTC. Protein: CASRPREGIWETQYF.

This chain's CDR3 is CASSQDRQGSSPLHF. CDR3 bases: TGTGCCAGCAGCCAAGATCGACAGGGAAGTTCACCCCTCCACTTT. The chain is built from TRBV4-2 and TRBJ1-6; 7 bases line up with TRBD1. The germline V gene encodes CDR1 LGHNA and CDR2 YNFKEQ. The junction had 5 bases not matched to a gene; V was cut back by 0 bases and J by 9 bases. The CDR3 runs to 15 residues.

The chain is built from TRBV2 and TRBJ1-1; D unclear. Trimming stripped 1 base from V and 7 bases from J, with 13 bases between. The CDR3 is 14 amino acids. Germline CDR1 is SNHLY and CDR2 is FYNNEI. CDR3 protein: CASSEDEGDYEAFF. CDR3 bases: TGTGCCAGCAGTGAAGATGAGGGAGACTATGAAGCTTTCTTT.

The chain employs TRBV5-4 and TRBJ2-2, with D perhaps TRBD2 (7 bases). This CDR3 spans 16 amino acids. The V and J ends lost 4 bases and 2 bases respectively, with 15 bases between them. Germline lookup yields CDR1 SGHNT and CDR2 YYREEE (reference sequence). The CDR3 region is CASSGGAVRNTGELFF. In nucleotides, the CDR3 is TGTGCCAGCAGCGGGGGGGCAGTTCGAAACACCGGGGAGCTGTTTTTT.

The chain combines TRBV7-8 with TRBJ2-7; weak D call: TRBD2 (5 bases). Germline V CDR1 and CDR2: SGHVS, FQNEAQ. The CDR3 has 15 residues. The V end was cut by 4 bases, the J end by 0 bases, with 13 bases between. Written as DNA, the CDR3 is TGTGCCAGCAGCTCCGCTAGCAAGAGCTCCTACGAGCAGTACTTC. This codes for CASSSASKSSYEQYF. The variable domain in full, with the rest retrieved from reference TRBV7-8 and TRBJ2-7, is GAGVSQSPRYKVAKRGQDVALRCDPISGHVSLFWYQQALGQGPEFLTYFQNEAQLDKSGLPSDRFFAERPEGSVSTLKIQRTQQEDSAVYLCASSSASKSSYEQYFGPGTRLTVT.

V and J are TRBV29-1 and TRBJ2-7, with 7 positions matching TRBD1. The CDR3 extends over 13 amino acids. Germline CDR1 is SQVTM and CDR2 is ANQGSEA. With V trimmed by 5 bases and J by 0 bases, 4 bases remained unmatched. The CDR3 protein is CSVSRDSSYEQYF. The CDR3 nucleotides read TGCAGCGTTTCCCGGGACAGCTCCTACGAGCAGTACTTC.

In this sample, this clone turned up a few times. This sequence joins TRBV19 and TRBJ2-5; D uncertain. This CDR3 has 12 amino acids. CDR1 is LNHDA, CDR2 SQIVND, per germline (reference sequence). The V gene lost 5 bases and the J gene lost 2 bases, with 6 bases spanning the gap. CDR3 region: CASSRGQETQYF. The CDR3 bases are TGTGCCAGTAGTCGAGGACAAGAGACCCAGTACTTC.

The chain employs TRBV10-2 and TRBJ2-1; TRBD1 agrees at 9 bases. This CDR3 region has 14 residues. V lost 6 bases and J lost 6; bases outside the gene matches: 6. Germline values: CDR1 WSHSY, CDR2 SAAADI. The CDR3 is CASRDEDRGNEQFF. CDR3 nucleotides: TGCGCCAGCAGAGACGAGGACAGGGGCAATGAGCAGTTCTTC.

The CDR3 DNA is TGTGCTAGTGGCCAAAGGAGCACTGAAGCTTTCTTT. Amino acid sequence: CASGQRSTEAFF. V usage is TRBV12-5 and J usage is TRBJ1-1; unclear D gene. This CDR3 has 12 residues. The V gene's germline CDR1 is LGHNT and CDR2 FRNRAP. Trimming stripped 6 bases from V and 4 bases from J, with 9 bases between.

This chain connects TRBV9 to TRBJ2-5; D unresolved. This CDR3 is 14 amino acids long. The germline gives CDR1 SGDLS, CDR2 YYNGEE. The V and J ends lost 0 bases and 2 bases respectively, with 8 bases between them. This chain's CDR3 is CASSVAGSQETQYF. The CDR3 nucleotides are TGTGCCAGCAGCGTAGCGGGTTCGCAAGAGACCCAGTACTTC.

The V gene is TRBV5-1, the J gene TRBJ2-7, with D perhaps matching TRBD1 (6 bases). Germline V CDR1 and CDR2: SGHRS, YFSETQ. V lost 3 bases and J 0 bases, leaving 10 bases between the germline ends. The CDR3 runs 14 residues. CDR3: CASSSGHGSYEQYF. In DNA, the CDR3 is TGCGCCAGCAGCTCGGGACACGGCTCCTACGAGCAGTACTTC.

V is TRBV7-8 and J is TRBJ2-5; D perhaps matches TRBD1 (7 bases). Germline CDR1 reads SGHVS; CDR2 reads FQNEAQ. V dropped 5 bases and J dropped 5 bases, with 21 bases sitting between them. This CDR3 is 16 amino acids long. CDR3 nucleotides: TGTGCCAGCAGCCCCTGGAGGGCAGGGGGTAGGGAGACCCAGTACTTC. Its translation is CASSPWRAGGRETQYF. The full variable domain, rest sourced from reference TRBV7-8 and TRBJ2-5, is GAGVSQSPRYKVAKRGQDVALRCDPISGHVSLFWYQQALGQGPEFLTYFQNEAQLDKSGLPSDRFFAERPEGSVSTLKIQRTQQEDSAVYLCASSPWRAGGRETQYFGPGTRLLVL.

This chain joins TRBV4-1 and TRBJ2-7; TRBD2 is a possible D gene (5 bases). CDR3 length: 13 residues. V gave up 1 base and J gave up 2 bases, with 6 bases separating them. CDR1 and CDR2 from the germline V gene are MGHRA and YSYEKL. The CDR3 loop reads CASSQAGTYEQYF. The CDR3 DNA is TGCGCCAGCAGCCAAGCGGGGACCTACGAGCAGTACTTC.

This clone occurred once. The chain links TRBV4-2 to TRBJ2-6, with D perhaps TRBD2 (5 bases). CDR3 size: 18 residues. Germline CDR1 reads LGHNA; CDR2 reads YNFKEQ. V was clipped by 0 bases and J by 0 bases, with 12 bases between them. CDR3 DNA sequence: TGTGCCAGCAGCCAAGAGTCGGGGTACGGCTCTGGGGCCAACGTCCTGACTTTC. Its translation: CASSQESGYGSGANVLTF.

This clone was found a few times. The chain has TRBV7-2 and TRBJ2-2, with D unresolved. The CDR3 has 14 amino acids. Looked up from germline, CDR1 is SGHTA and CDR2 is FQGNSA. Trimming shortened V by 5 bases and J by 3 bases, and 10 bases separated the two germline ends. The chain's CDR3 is CASSPFLDTGELFF. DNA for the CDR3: TGTGCCAGCAGCCCCTTTCTAGACACCGGGGAGCTGTTTTTT.

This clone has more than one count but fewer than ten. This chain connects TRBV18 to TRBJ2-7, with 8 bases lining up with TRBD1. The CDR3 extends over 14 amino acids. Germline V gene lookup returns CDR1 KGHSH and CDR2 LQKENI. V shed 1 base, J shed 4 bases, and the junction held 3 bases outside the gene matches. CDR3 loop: CASSPQGQAYEQYF. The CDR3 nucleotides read TGTGCCAGCTCACCACAGGGACAGGCGTACGAGCAGTACTTC.

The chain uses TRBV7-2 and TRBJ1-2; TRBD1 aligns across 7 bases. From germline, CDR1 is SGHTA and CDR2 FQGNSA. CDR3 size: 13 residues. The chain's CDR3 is CASEYYRGYGYTF. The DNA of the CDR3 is TGTGCAAGCGAGTACTACAGGGGCTATGGCTACACCTTC.